The 18 T cell receptor beta chains given below trace back to one sample, sequenced in a study of Graves' ophthalmopathy and Graves' hyperthyroidism. Amplification of the TCR beta CDR3 regions used RNA transcripts (as template). First-round RT-PCR relied on HTBI primers, and a second-round multiplex PCR came next. TCRdb passed the multiplex PCR reads through MiXCR, listing each CDR3 protein once. This table has 450,000 or so distinct CDR3 sequences, 13% to 15% appearing once. Sequencing used blood. These receptors all stem from a woman aged 30 to 39 with Graves' ophthalmopathy.

This rearrangement joins TRBV19 to TRBJ1-1; D perhaps matches TRBD1 (5 bases). V lost 3 bases and J 4 bases, leaving 12 bases between the germline ends. This CDR3 has 14 residues. Germline CDR1 LNHDA, CDR2 SQIVND (reference sequence). For the CDR3, the DNA is TGTGCCAGTAGTATGGCGGGAGGGGTCACTGAAGCTTTCTTT. This encodes CASSMAGGVTEAFF.

On this clonotype: This may be a read error: a much more frequent sequence differs by one nucleotide. This chain joins TRBV20-1 and TRBJ1-5, with D uncertain. The V gene's germline CDR1 is DFQATT and CDR2 SNEGSKA (reference sequence). This CDR3 region has 14 residues. CDR3 in amino acids: CSARDQESNQPQRF. The CDR3 DNA sequence: TGCAGTGCTAGAGATCAGGAGAGCAATCAGCCCCAGCGTTTT.

The genes are TRBV6-1 and TRBJ2-7, with 8 bases that match TRBD1. Looked up from germline, CDR1 is MNHNS and CDR2 is SASEGT. Germline trimming cut 4 bases from V and 5 bases from J; bases unmatched to any gene: 4. CDR3 length: 13 residues. Written as DNA, the CDR3 is TGTGCCAGCAGTGGGACAGGGAACAACGAGCAGTACTTC. This translates into CASSGTGNNEQYF.

This chain links TRBV11-2 with TRBJ2-5; 8 nucleotides align to TRBD2. CDR1 and CDR2 from the germline V gene are SGHAT and FQNNGV. Losses at the gene ends were 5 bases for V and 4 bases for J; bases not matched to a gene: 6. This CDR3 is 14 amino acids long. This chain's CDR3 is CASSMGLVLETQYF. CDR3 DNA sequence: TGTGCCAGCAGCATGGGACTAGTATTAGAGACCCAGTACTTC.

The sample holds many counts of this clonotype. The V and J genes are TRBV15 and TRBJ2-7; 10 bases map to TRBD2. The CDR3 runs 15 residues. V trimming: 3 bases; J trimming: 6 bases; junction bases outside the gene matches: 8. CDR1 is LNHNV and CDR2 is YYDKDF in the germline V gene (reference sequence). In DNA form, the CDR3 reads TGTGCCACCAGCAGCGGACTAGCGGAACCTACCGAGCAGTACTTC. It codes for CATSSGLAEPTEQYF.

This clonotype appeared many times. This chain uses TRBV6-5 with TRBJ1-5; 7 bases align to TRBD1. This CDR3 contains 15 residues. Germline V gene data show CDR1 as MNHEY and CDR2 as SVGAGI. Trimming cost V 6 bases and J 5 bases; bases outside gene matches: 10. CDR3: CASRNRGAEDQPQHF. In DNA form, the CDR3 reads TGTGCCAGCAGAAACAGGGGAGCGGAGGATCAGCCCCAGCATTTT.

This clonotype was counted many times. The chain links TRBV29-1 to TRBJ1-1; 8 bases line up with TRBD1. J was trimmed by 4 bases and V by 3 bases; bases with no gene match: 10. Germline V gene lookup returns CDR1 SQVTM and CDR2 ANQGSEA. The CDR3 runs 15 residues. CDR3 sequence reads: CSVDVAGGRSTEAFF. CDR3 coding DNA: TGCAGCGTTGATGTGGCAGGGGGCCGTAGCACTGAAGCTTTCTTT.

This clonotype was seen ten or more times. This chain connects TRBV12-3 or TRBV12-4 to TRBJ1-5; D remains ambiguous. The CDR3 sequence is 17 residues long. V lost 4 bases and J 1 base, leaving 17 bases between the germline ends. The CDR3 here is CASSSRELELSNQPQHF. For the CDR3, the DNA is TGTGCCAGCAGTTCAAGGGAGTTGGAGCTGAGCAATCAGCCCCAGCATTTT.

The table lists this clonotype with many counts. The V gene is TRBV24-1, the J gene TRBJ1-2; D gene uncertain. V lost 3 bases and J 5 bases, leaving 3 bases between the germline ends. This CDR3 is 11 amino acids long. Germline CDR1 and CDR2: KGHDR and SFDVKD. CDR3 nucleotides: TGTGCCACCAGTGATCAATATGGCTACACCTTC. It is translated as CATSDQYGYTF.

This clonotype was observed many times. One junction end does not reproduce the germline sequence, and a read error may be involved. The chain employs TRBV19 and TRBJ1-1; unclear D gene. The CDR3 loop spans 15 amino acids. CDR1 LNHDA and CDR2 SQIVND come from the germline V gene (reference sequence). The CDR3 region is CASSMSWGLNAEAFF. CDR3 in DNA: TGTGCCAGTAGTATGTCGTGGGGATTGAACGCTGAAGCTTTCTTT.

This clonotype was counted at least ten times. The chain is built from TRBV6-2 or TRBV6-3 and TRBJ1-1; TRBD1 aligns across 12 bases. Germline lookup yields CDR1 MNHEY and CDR2 SVGEGT. This CDR3 has 19 amino acids. V lost 5 bases, J lost 1 base, and 14 bases stayed unmatched. CDR3 DNA sequence: TGTGCCAGCAGTCGGTACCGGGACAGGGGGCTGGGGAGGAACACTGAAGCTTTCTTT. This gives the protein CASSRYRDRGLGRNTEAFF.

This clonotype has ten or more counts. The chain links TRBV6-1 to TRBJ1-5; unclear D gene. The CDR3 covers 13 residues. Germline CDR1 and CDR2: MNHNS and SASEGT. The V end lost 6 bases, the J end lost 0 bases, and 6 bases lay between the germline ends. The CDR3 here is CASRENSNQPQHF. CDR3 DNA: TGTGCCAGCAGGGAAAATAGCAATCAGCCCCAGCATTTT.

This clonotype showed up many times. This chain links TRBV12-3 or TRBV12-4 with TRBJ1-6, with a tentative D call TRBD1 (6 bases). The CDR3 has 14 residues. Trimming cost V 6 bases and J 9 bases, with 15 bases left between them. The CDR3 protein is CASRGQLFGSPLHF. The CDR3, as DNA: TGTGCCAGCAGAGGACAGCTGTTCGGTTCACCCCTCCACTTT.

The V gene is TRBV11-1, the J gene TRBJ2-7; the match to TRBD2 covers 11 bases. This CDR3 spans 17 amino acids. V shed 1 base and J 3 bases; nucleotides not matched to a gene: 8. The germline CDR1 and CDR2 sequences are SGHAT and FQDESV (reference sequence). CDR3 sequence (DNA): TGTGCCAGCAGCTTAGGCAGGACTAGCGGGCCCGACTACGAGCAGTACTTC. Protein product: CASSLGRTSGPDYEQYF. The full variable domain, rest sourced from reference TRBV11-1 and TRBJ2-7, is EAEVAQSPRYKITEKSQAVAFWCDPISGHATLYWYRQILGQGPELLVQFQDESVVDDSQLPKDRFSAERLKGVDSTLKIQPAELGDSAMYLCASSLGRTSGPDYEQYFGPGTRLTVT.

This clonotype was recorded at least ten times. This chain joins TRBV3-1 and TRBJ2-5; D is undetermined. The CDR3 spans 14 residues. CDR1 and CDR2 from the germline V gene are LGHDT and YNNKEL (reference sequence). V was cut by 4 bases and J by 0 bases, with 9 bases left in between. The DNA of the CDR3 is TGTGCCAGCAGCCCTGGTGGCGACCAAGAGACCCAGTACTTC. Amino acids: CASSPGGDQETQYF.

Many counts were recorded for this clonotype. The chain joins TRBV28 to TRBJ1-1, with D uncertain. Germline V gene lookup returns CDR1 MDHEN and CDR2 SYDVKM. V shed 5 bases and J shed 11 bases, with 15 bases lying between them. The CDR3 has 12 residues. The CDR3 bases are TGTGCCAGCAGTCCTTCGAAGATTCGGGCTTTCTTT. It encodes CASSPSKIRAFF.

This clonotype came up many times. This chain joins TRBV6-5 and TRBJ1-5; D gene uncertain. This CDR3 is built from 17 residues. V shed 0 bases and J shed 5 bases, with 17 bases lying between them. The V gene's germline CDR1 is MNHEY and CDR2 SVGAGI. CDR3 amino acids: CASSYSPSARDDQPQHF. CDR3 nucleotide sequence: TGTGCCAGCAGTTACTCCCCCTCAGCCAGAGACGATCAGCCCCAGCATTTT.

About this clonotype: A single base separates this from a much larger clone, so it may be a read error. The CDR3 does not end in the conserved phenylalanine or tryptophan, so this is likely a read error. The chain uses TRBV18 and TRBJ2-7; D gene unclear. The CDR3 extends over 14 amino acids. The germline V and J ends were trimmed by 2 bases and 1 base, with 9 bases remaining between them. Germline CDR1 reads KGHSH; CDR2 reads LQKENI. The CDR3 here is CASSPALGSYEQYY. DNA for the CDR3: TGTGCCAGCTCACCAGCGCTGGGGTCCTACGAGCAGTACTAC.